What follows is one T cell receptor beta chain and its context. No cognate antigen has been identified for it. Qualities for individual bases were not recorded, and no much larger clone is one base off. The germline V and J ends show losses of 4 bases and 0 bases respectively, and no gene match explains 9 bases of the junction. Sequences MNHEY (CDR1) and SVGEGT (CDR2) are obtained from the germline V gene. The CDR3 starts with the cysteine, ends with the phenylalanine, and has 17 residues. Here the CDR3 DNA is all that survives: 51 bases in frame from base 1. TCRbeta CDR3 regions were amplified from genomic DNA using the immunoSEQ Assay, a bias-controlled multiplex PCR. The original pipeline was this. The number of nucleated cells in each sample was estimated by amplification of reference gene primers within the assay. To quantify the absolute abundance of each unique TCRbeta CDR3 rearrangement, sequence reads were collapsed and filtered. For each sample, productive Simpson clonality was calculated by taking the square root of Simpson's diversity index across productive rearrangements. The immuneACCESS repertoire file appears here via TCRdb, limited to in-frame rearrangements. These files lack a portion of the clones; in checked studies, under half of the deficit traces to unresolved V genes, and the cause of the others is not known. For V, J and clone size, that table is used; D and trimming come from the DNA. The sample records tens of thousands of clones, around 88% of which are singletons. The ten largest clones capture less than 9% of the sample.

The entry originates in a study of blood T cell repertoires in COVID-19 (dated by TCRdb to 2018 to 2020). Regarding the research as a whole: Samples from collaborators originated in the United States, Italy and Spain and spanned both the acute and convalescent phases of COVID-19. Where available, HLA class I and class II types were taken from metadata supplied by the sample provider and were not determined by assay-based typing. The dataset comprised deeply sampled blood TCRbeta repertoires from subjects exposed to, actively infected with, or recovered from COVID-19. The prospective study material was composed of cDNA or gDNA derived from T cells, B-cell-depleted T cells, or PBMCs. A de-identified subject ID, COVID-19 status, age in years and sex were almost always included in the sample metadata. Samples came from the ongoing ImmuneRACE study (first 160 participants) plus 1,254 subjects from 6 global collaborators. The repertoires were released in a freely available public database meant as a resource for research on the immune response to SARS-CoV-2. What the research found in general, with its limitations: Clinical and demographic metadata were provided uncurated, with the amount varying by source and participant.

Collaborating institutions collected whole blood in K2EDTA tubes following their own protocols. For TCRbeta analysis, collaborators shipped samples in one of three forms: frozen whole blood, isolated PBMCs, or DNA extracted from either of those sample types. The rearrangement combines TRBV6-2 or TRBV6-3 with TRBJ1-2, and 9 junction bases match TRBD1. The sequenced sample consisted of peripheral blood. The sequence was obtained from a man in his sixties with acute or convalescent COVID-19. The CDR3 sequence is CASSFTGGLSTNYGYTF. The DNA sequence follows: TGTGCCAGCAGTTTTACAGGGGGCCTGAGCACTAACTATGGCTACACCTTC.